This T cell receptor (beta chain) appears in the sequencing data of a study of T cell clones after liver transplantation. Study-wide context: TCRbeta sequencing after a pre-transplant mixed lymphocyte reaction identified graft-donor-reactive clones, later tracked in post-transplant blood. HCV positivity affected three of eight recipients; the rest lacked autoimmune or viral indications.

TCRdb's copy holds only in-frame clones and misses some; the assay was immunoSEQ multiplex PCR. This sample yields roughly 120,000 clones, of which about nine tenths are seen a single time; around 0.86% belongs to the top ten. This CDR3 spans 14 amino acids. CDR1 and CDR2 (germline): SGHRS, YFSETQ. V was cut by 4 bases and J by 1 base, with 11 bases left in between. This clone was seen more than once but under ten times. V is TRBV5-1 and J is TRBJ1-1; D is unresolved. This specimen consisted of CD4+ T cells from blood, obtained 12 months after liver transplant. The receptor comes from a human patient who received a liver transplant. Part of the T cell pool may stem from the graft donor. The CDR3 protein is CASSANRPNTEAFF. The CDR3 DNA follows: TGCGCCAGCAGCGCTAATAGACCGAACACTGAAGCTTTCTTT.